The 2 T cell receptor beta chains reported below all come from one sample, sequenced in a study of CD8 T cells in Susac syndrome. Random hexamers primed reverse transcription of about 0.45 to 1 ug RNA. Via MiXCR, TCRdb re-called the immunoSEQ multiplex PCR reads, giving one row per CDR3 protein. The table has some 99,000 distinct CDR3 sequences, 90% to 96% seen once. The sequenced material came from CD4+ T cells from PBMCs. Receptor source: a human donor in good health.

DNA of the CDR3: TGTGCCAGTAGTTGGGACAGGGGGCGTGGGGCCAACGTCCTGACTTTC. This sequence encodes CASSWDRGRGANVLTF. The gene calls are TRBV19 and TRBJ2-6, with 12 bases fitting TRBD1. Trimming cost V 5 bases and J 3 bases; bases outside gene matches: 2. The CDR3 has 16 residues. CDR1 is LNHDA, CDR2 SQIVND, per germline (reference sequence).

J is TRBJ2-4 and V is TRBV5-6; TRBD2 agrees at 8 bases. The junction had 4 bases not matched to a gene; V was cut back by 0 bases and J by 8 bases. From germline, CDR1 is SGHDT and CDR2 YYEEEE. The CDR3 is 14 residues long. CDR3 region: CASSLGLAKDIQYF. CDR3 DNA: TGTGCCAGCAGCTTGGGACTAGCGAAAGACATTCAGTACTTC.